This T cell receptor beta chain was retrieved from a study of OX40 agonist ivuxolimab in advanced cancers. Study-level points and caveats: Mean expanded clone counts were higher in CD8+ than CD4+ T cells.

Germline values: CDR1 MGHDK, CDR2 SYGVNS. The J segment lost 6 bases and the V segment lost 3 bases, leaving 11 bases of the junction unmatched. The CDR3 runs 16 residues. This clone is termed medium-sized. Its antigen is as yet unknown. Sequenced by immunoSEQ multiplex PCR; TCRdb stores in-frame clones only, minus some. The sample includes approximately 14,000 clones, 65% to 80% of them seen just once. V gene TRBV25-1 combines with J gene TRBJ2-7; TRBD2 agrees at 10 bases. The source was CD4+ or CD8+ T cells sorted from blood, collected in a trial of the OX40 agonist ivuxolimab. This TCR derives from an adult with an advanced solid tumor such as melanoma, head and neck, liver or kidney cancer. CDR3 residues: CASSDTRLAGAFEQYF. In DNA, the CDR3 is TGTGCCAGCAGTGATACGAGGCTAGCGGGAGCGTTCGAGCAGTACTTC.